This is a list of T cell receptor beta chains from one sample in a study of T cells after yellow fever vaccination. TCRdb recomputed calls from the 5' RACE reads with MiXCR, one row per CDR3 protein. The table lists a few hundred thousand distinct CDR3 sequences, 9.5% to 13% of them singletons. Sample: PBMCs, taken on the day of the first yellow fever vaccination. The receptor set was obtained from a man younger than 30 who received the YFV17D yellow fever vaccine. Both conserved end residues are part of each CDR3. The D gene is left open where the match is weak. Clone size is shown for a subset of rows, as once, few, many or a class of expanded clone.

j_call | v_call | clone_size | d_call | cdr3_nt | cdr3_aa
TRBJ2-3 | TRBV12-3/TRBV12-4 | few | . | TGTGCCAGCAGCAAAAGTTATACGCAGTATTTT | CASSKSYTQYF
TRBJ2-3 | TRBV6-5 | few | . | TGTGCCAGCAGTTTAGGGAGCGGGCACACAGATACGCAGTATTTT | CASSLGSGHTDTQYF
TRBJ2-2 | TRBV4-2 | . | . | TGTGCCAGCAGCCAAGAATCTTATCTGGCGGGGGACAGCACCGGGGAGCTGTTTTTT | CASSQESYLAGDSTGELFF
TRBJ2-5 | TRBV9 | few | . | TGTGCCAGCAGCGTAACGGGAGCCGCGGAGACCCAGTACTTC | CASSVTGAAETQYF
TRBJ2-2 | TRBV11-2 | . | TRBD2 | TGTGCCAGCAGCCCCACCGGGACTAGCGGGGGGGCCTACGGGGAGCTGTTTTTT | CASSPTGTSGGAYGELFF
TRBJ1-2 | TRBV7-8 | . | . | TGTGCCAGCACCTTACTCCAGGGCCCCTCCTATGGCTACACCTTC | CASTLLQGPSYGYTF
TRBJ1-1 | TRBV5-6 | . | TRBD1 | TGTGCCAGCAGCTTGAAACGGGACAGCCTCATGAACACTGAAGCTTTCTTT | CASSLKRDSLMNTEAFF
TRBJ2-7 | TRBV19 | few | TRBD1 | TGTGCCAGTAGGGCCGGGACAGGGTCTTCCTACGAGCAGTACTTC | CASRAGTGSSYEQYF
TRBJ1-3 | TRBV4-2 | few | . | TGTGCCAGCAGCCAAGAAGTAGCAGACTCTGGAAACACCATATATTTT | CASSQEVADSGNTIYF
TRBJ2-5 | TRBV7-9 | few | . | TGTGCCAGCAGCCTGGGACTGTATGAGACCCAGTACTTC | CASSLGLYETQYF
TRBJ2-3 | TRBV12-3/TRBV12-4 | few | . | TGTGCCAGCAGCATTAGCGGAACTAGCACAGATACGCAGTATTTT | CASSISGTSTDTQYF
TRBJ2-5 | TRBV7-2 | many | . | TGTGCCAGCAGCTTGCGGCAGGGGAGCCGGGAGACCCAGTACTTC | CASSLRQGSRETQYF
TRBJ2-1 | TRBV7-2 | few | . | TGTGCCAGCAGCTTAGGAGCAGGGCGCTCCTACAATGAGCAGTTCTTC | CASSLGAGRSYNEQFF
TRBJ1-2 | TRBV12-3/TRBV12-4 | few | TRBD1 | TGTGCCAGCAGGCAGACAGGGTCGGATGGCTACACCTTC | CASRQTGSDGYTF
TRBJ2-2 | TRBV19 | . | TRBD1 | TGTGCCAGTAGTACGCCCGGGACAGGGAGCACCGGGGAGCTGTTTTTT | CASSTPGTGSTGELFF
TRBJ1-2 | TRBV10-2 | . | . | TGCGCCAGCAGTGACGCAGGGGTCGGCTATGGCTACACCTTC | CASSDAGVGYGYTF
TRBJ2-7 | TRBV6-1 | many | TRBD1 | TGTGCCACCAGCTTCCGGGACAGGGGGTACGAGCAGTACTTC | CATSFRDRGYEQYF
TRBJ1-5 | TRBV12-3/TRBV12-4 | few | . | TGTGCCAGCAAAAGGGACATTAGCAATCAGCCCCAGCATTTT | CASKRDISNQPQHF
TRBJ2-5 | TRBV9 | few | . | TGTGCCAGCAGCGTAGGGGTTGGGAATACCCTAGAGACCCAGTACTTC | CASSVGVGNTLETQYF
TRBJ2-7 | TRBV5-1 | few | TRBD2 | TGCGCCAGCAGCCACCTGGCTAGCGGGGGTTACGAGCAGTACTTC | CASSHLASGGYEQYF
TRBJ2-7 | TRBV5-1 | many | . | TGCGCCAGCAGACCTGACGTAGACAGATGGGGCGAGCAGTACTTC | CASRPDVDRWGEQYF
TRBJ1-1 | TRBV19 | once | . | TGTGCCAGTAGCGAGACACTTAACACTGAAGCTTTCTTT | CASSETLNTEAFF
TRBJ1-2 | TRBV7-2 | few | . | TGTGCCAGCAGCTTAGAAGGGATCCAACCCTATGGCTACACCTTC | CASSLEGIQPYGYTF
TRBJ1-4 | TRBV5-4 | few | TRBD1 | TGTGCCAGCAGCTTTAAGGGGACAGGGGACGAAAAACTGTTTTTT | CASSFKGTGDEKLFF
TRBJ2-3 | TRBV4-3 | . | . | TGCGCCAGCAGCCCCCGGGAAGGCACAGATACGCAGTATTTT | CASSPREGTDTQYF
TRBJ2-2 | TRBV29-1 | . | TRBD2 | TGCAGCGTTGAAGTGGGGACTAGCGGGGGAACTAACACCGGGGAGCTGTTTTTT | CSVEVGTSGGTNTGELFF
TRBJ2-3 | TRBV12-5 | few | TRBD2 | TGTGCTAGTGGTCCCGCGGGACTAGCGGGGGGCACAGATACGCAGTATTTT | CASGPAGLAGGTDTQYF
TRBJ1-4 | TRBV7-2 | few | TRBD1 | TGTGCCAGCAGCCTCGGACAGGGGGGGGCTAATGAAAAACTGTTTTTT | CASSLGQGGANEKLFF
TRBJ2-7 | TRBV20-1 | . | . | TGCAGTGGGGGAGGACAGTCCTACGAGCAGTACTTC | CSGGGQSYEQYF
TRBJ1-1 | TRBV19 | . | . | TGTGCCAGTAGTGCATACCGGACGGCGAACACTGAAGCTTTCTTT | CASSAYRTANTEAFF
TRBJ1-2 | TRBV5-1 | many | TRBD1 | TGCGCCAGCAGCTTGGCCCTTGGACAGGGGGAGGGCTACACCTTC | CASSLALGQGEGYTF
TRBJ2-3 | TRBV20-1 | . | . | TGCAGTGCGCGTCTCGGCACAGATACGCAGTATTTT | CSARLGTDTQYF
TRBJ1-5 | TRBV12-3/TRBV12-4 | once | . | TGTGCCAGCAGTTTTGACAGGTTAGATCAGCCCCAGCATTTT | CASSFDRLDQPQHF
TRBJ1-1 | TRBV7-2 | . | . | TGTGCCAGCAGCTTAGTTCCGGGGGCGGGTACTGAAGCTTTCTTT | CASSLVPGAGTEAFF
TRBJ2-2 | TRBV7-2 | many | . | TGTGCCAGCAGCTTAGGCCCCCAAACCGGGGAGCTGTTTTTT | CASSLGPQTGELFF
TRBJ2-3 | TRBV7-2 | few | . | TGTGCCAGCAGCTTAGTTTCGGGGCCCCGGTGGGCGAATACGCAGTATTTT | CASSLVSGPRWANTQYF
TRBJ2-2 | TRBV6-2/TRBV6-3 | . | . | TGTGCCAGCAGTACCTACTCCCGACACGGCACCGGGGAGCTGTTTTTT | CASSTYSRHGTGELFF
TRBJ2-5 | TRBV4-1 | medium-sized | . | TGCGCCAGCAGCCAAGGCGCCGGGATCACACAAGAGACCCAGTACTTC | CASSQGAGITQETQYF
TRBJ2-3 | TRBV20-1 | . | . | TGCAGTGCTAGTCTAGTTGTAGATACGCAGTATTTT | CSASLVVDTQYF
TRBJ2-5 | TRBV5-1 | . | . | TGCGCCAGCAGTAGGGCCGGGGCCCAAGAGACCCAGTACTTC | CASSRAGAQETQYF
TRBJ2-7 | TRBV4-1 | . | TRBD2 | TGCGCCAGCAGCCAAGACGTCGGAGCGGGGCTTCCTTACGAGCAGTACTTC | CASSQDVGAGLPYEQYF
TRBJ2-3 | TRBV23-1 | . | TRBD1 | TGCGCCAGCAGTCAATTGGAGCCGGGACAGGGACCAGATACGCAGTATTTT | CASSQLEPGQGPDTQYF
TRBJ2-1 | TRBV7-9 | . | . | TGTGCCATCGGCCCCGGTCTCCTGTGCTCCTACAATGAGCAGTTCTTC | CAIGPGLLCSYNEQFF
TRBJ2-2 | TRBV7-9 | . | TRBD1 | TGTGCCAGCAGCTTAACCAGACAGGGGGCGACCGGGGAGCTGTTTTTT | CASSLTRQGATGELFF
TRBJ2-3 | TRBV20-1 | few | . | TGCAGTACCCAACCGGGACCATACACAGATACGCAGTATTTT | CSTQPGPYTDTQYF
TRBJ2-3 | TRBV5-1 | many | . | TGCGCCAGCAGCTTTGGGGGCCCGACAGATACGCAGTATTTT | CASSFGGPTDTQYF
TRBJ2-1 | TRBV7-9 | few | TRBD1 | TGTGCCAGCAGCTTAGAAACAGGGGCGAGGAATGAGCAGTTCTTC | CASSLETGARNEQFF
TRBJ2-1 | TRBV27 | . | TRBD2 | TGTGCCAGCGGCCGGGGGGGACCCTTACTGGCGTATGAGCAGTTCTTC | CASGRGGPLLAYEQFF
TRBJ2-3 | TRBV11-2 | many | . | TGTGCCAGCTCCGTGGATACGCAGTATTTT | CASSVDTQYF
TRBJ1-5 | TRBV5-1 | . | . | TGCGCCAGCAGCCCCGATTTGGGGGGGACCCATCAGCCCCAGCATTTT | CASSPDLGGTHQPQHF
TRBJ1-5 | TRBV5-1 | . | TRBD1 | TGCGCCAGCAGCTTAGGGGGACAGCCTAATCAGCCCCAGCATTTT | CASSLGGQPNQPQHF